These T cell receptor beta chains were read from a single sample in a study of blood T cell repertoires in COVID-19. The protocol was immunoSEQ multiplex PCR, while the TCRdb copy is restricted to in-frame clones and leaves out a portion. This table has tens of thousands of clones, 85% to 90% appearing once. The sequencing input was peripheral blood. The receptors were sampled from a human donor in a cohort sampled during active COVID-19. CDR3s include the opening cysteine and the closing phenylalanine or tryptophan. A D gene is named only where the DNA matches it firmly.

>NA|TRBJ2-1|TRBV19
TGTGCCAGTAGTATAGATGCGCCGAGTAATGAGCAGTTCTTC
CASSIDAPSNEQFF
>NA|TRBJ1-2|TRBV27
TGTGCCAGCAGTGCTTCGGGCGGCGGGTATGGCTACACCTTC
CASSASGGGYGYTF
>TRBD2|TRBJ2-2|TRBV6-5
TGTGCCAGCAGTCCCCGCAGCGGGGACACCGGGGAGCTGTTTTTT
CASSPRSGDTGELFF
>TRBD1|TRBJ2-3|TRBV4-3
TGCGCCAGCAGCCAAGACGGGACAGGGAAGACCACAGATACGCAGTATTTT
CASSQDGTGKTTDTQYF
>TRBD2|TRBJ2-1|TRBV7-3
TGTGCCAGCAGCGGGCGGACTAGCGGGACTTTCGATGAGCAGTTCTTC
CASSGRTSGTFDEQFF
>TRBD1|TRBJ1-6|TRBV19
TGTGCCACCAATCTCACACAGGGGGCTTCCTATAATTCACCCCTCCACTTT
CATNLTQGASYNSPLHF
>TRBD1|TRBJ1-4|TRBV5-1
TGCGCCAGCAGCGTGATACCGGGACAGGGTTCGGAAAAACTGTTTTTT
CASSVIPGQGSEKLFF
>TRBD1|TRBJ2-7|TRBV27
TGTGCCAGCCGAAGACAGGGCTCCTACGAGCAGTACTTC
CASRRQGSYEQYF
>TRBD1|TRBJ1-4|TRBV7-8
TGTGCCAGCAGCCCCGGGACAGGGAATTGGAGGGGTAACGAAAAACTGTTTTTT
CASSPGTGNWRGNEKLFF
>TRBD1|TRBJ1-5|TRBV6-2/TRBV6-3
TGTGCCAGCAGTAGATTACAGGGGGCTGGGGGAGCCCCCCAGCATTTT
CASSRLQGAGGAPQHF
>NA|TRBJ1-4|TRBV4-3
TGCGCCAGCAGCCAAGAGATCAGTGCAACTAATGAAAAACTGTTTTTT
CASSQEISATNEKLFF
>TRBD1|TRBJ1-6|TRBV5-1
TGCGCCAGCAGCTTAACCGGGACAGGGGACTATTCACCCCTCCACTTT
CASSLTGTGDYSPLHF
>TRBD1|TRBJ2-5|TRBV18
TGTGCCAGCTCATCGGGACAGGGGATAGAGACCCAGTACTTC
CASSSGQGIETQYF